This TCR beta chain was recovered during a study of siplizumab effects on memory and regulatory T cells. General observations from the study: Mappable CD4+ clones that were alloreactive averaged 68.8% Treg-derived with siplizumab versus around 25% in controls.

Note on this clone: Its cognate antigen is unknown.

TCRdb's table, derived via immunoSEQ multiplex PCR, lists solely in-frame clones and lacks some. The sample shows fewer than 20,000 clones, around 42% of them seen only once. In the mixed lymphocyte reaction, cells were cocultured for 5 to 7 days at 37°C. The germline gives CDR1 MNHNY, CDR2 SVGAGI (reference sequence). V was cut by 1 base and J by 5 bases, with 11 bases left in between. The CDR3 is made up of 14 amino acids. The gene calls are TRBV6-6 and TRBJ2-5, with a tentative D call TRBD2 (7 bases). The origin of this receptor is a human donor in good health; the cells came from an allogeneic mixed lymphocyte reaction. The sequenced material came from CFSE-low (dividing) CD4+ T cells sorted from an allogeneic mixed lymphocyte reaction. The CDR3 DNA is TGTGCCAGCAGTTACTGGGGGCGGGGGGAGACCCAGTACTTC. Protein: CASSYWGRGETQYF.